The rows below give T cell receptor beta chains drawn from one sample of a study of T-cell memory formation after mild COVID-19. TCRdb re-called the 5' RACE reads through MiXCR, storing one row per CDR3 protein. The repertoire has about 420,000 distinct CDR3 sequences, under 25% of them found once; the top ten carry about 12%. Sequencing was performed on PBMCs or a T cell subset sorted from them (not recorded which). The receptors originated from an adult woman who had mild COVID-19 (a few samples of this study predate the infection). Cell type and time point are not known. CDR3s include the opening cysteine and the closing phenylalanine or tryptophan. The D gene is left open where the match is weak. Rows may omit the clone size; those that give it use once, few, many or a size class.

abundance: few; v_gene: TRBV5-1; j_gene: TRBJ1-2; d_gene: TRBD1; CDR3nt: TGCGCCAGCAGCTTGAGAGCAGGGGGCAGTGGCTACACCTTC; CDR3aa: CASSLRAGGSGYTF
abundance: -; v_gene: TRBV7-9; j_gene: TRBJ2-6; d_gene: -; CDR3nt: TGTGCCAGCAGCCCCCGCGGGGCCGGGCCTTGGGGGGCCAACGTCCTGACTTTC; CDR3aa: CASSPRGAGPWGANVLTF
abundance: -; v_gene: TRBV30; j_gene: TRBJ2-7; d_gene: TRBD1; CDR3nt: TGTGCCTGGAGTACCACCGGGACAGGGGCCTACGAGCAGTACTTC; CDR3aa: CAWSTTGTGAYEQYF
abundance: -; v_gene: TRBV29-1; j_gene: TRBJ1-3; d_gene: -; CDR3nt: TGCAGCGTTGTCACCCGGCGGTCTCTACTCTCTGGAAACACCATATATTTT; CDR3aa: CSVVTRRSLLSGNTIYF
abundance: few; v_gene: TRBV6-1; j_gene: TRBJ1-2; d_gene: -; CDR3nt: TGTGCCAGCAGTGAGGAGCGGGGCGTCTATGGCTACACCTTC; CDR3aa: CASSEERGVYGYTF
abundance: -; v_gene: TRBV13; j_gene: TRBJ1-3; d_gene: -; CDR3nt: TGTGCCAGCAGCTTAGGGGGAGAAGGCCTTTACAGCTCTGGAAACACCATATATTTT; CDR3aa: CASSLGGEGLYSSGNTIYF
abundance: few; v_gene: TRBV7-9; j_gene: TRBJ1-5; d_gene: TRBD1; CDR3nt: TGTGCCAGCGGTCGGGAAGCAGGGGGTCAGCCCCAGCATTTT; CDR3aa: CASGREAGGQPQHF
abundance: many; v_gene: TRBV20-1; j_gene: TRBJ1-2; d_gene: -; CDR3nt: TGCAGTGCCCTCAGTCCGGTATCCGTCTATGGCTACACCTTC; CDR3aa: CSALSPVSVYGYTF
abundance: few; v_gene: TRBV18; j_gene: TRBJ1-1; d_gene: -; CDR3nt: TGTGCCAGCTCACCACCGGCCGGGATGAACACTGAAGCTTTCTTT; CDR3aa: CASSPPAGMNTEAFF
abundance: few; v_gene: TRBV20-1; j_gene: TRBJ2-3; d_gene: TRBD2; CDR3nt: TGCAGTGCTAGAGATCCGGGACTACTTACAGATACGCAGTATTTT; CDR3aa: CSARDPGLLTDTQYF
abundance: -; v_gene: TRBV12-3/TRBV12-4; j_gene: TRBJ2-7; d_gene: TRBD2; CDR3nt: TGTGCCAGCAGGCACACTAGCGGAAGCTACGAGCAGTACTTC; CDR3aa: CASRHTSGSYEQYF
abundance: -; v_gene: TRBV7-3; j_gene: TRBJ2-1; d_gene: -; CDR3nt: TGTGCCAGCGGGTCCCCCTACAATGAGCAGTTCTTC; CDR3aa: CASGSPYNEQFF
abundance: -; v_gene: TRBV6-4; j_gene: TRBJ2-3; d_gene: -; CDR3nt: TGTGCCAGCAGTGACTCGTGGGGAGATACGCAGTATTTT; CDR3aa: CASSDSWGDTQYF
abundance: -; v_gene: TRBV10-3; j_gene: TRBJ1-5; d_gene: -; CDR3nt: TGTGCCATCAGTGAGTTGGAGGGGCTTCAGCCCCAGCATTTT; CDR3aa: CAISELEGLQPQHF
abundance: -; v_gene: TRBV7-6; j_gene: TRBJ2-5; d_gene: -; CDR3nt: TGTGCCAGCAGCCGTAGCTCAGACGGGAACTTCCAGTACTTC; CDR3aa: CASSRSSDGNFQYF
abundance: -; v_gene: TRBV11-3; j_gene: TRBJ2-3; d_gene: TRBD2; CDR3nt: TGTGCCAGCAGCTTAGTGAGGGGACTAGCGGGAGCTCCGAGCACAGATACGCAGTATTTT; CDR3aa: CASSLVRGLAGAPSTDTQYF
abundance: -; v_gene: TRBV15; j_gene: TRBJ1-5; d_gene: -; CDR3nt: TGTGCCACCAGCAGAGACCAGGTTCAGCCCCAGCATTTT; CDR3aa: CATSRDQVQPQHF
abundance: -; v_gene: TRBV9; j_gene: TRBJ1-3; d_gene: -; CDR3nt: TGTGCCAGCAGCCCTCACACGGTGGGCTCTGGAAACACCATATATTTT; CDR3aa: CASSPHTVGSGNTIYF
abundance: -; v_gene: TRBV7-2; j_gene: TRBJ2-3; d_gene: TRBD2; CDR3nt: TGTGCCAGCAGTCCCCCGGGGGGACCGGATACGCAGTATTTT; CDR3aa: CASSPPGGPDTQYF
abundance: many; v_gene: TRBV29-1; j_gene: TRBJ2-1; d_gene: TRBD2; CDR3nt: TGCAGCGCGGGACTAGCGGGGTATGAGCAGTTCTTC; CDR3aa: CSAGLAGYEQFF
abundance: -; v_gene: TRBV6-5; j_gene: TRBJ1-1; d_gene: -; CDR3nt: TGTGCCAGCAGCGGGCTCAGGGGATACCGGAACACTGAAGCTTTCTTT; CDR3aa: CASSGLRGYRNTEAFF
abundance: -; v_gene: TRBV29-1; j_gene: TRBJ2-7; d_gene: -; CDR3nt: TGCAGCGTTCGCATTCGGGGGCCCTCCTACGAGCAGTACTTC; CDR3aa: CSVRIRGPSYEQYF
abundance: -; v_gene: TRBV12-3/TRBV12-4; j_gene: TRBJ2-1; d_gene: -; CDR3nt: TGTGCCAGCACCCTGGACAGCGAGCAGTTCTTC; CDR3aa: CASTLDSEQFF
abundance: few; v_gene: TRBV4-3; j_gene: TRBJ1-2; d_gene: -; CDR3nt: TGCGCCAGCAGCCCAACAGGGAATCTTGGCTACACCTTC; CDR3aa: CASSPTGNLGYTF
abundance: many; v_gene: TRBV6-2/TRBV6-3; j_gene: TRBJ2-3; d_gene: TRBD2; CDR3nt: TGTGCCAGCAGTTTAGGACTAGCGGAGAGCACAGATACGCAGTATTTT; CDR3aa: CASSLGLAESTDTQYF
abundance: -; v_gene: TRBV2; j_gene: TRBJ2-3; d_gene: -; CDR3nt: TGTGCCAGCCGACTAGGGGCAGATACGCAGTATTTT; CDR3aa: CASRLGADTQYF
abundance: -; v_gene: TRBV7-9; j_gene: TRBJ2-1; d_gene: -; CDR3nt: TGTGCCAGCAGCCCAAGCCGGGGGCGTGAGCAGTTCTTC; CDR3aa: CASSPSRGREQFF
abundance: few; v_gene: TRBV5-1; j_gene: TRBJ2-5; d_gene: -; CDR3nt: TGCGCCAGCAGCTCCGGGAAGACGGGAGAGACCCAGTACTTC; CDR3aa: CASSSGKTGETQYF
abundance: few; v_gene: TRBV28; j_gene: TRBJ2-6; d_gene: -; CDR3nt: TGTGCCAGCAGCCGTCGGACGAGCTCTGGGGCCAACGTCCTGACTTTC; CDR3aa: CASSRRTSSGANVLTF
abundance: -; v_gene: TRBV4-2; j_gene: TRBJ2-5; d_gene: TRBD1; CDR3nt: TGTGCCAGCAGCCAAGGCCTACTGGGACAGGGAAAGGAAGAGACCCAGTACTTC; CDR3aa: CASSQGLLGQGKEETQYF
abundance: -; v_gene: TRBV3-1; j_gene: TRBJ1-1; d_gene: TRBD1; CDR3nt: TGTGCCAGCAACAGACAGGGCTCGAACACTGAAGCTTTCTTT; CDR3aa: CASNRQGSNTEAFF
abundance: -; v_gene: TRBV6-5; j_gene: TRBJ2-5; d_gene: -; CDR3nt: TGTGCCAGCAGTTACCCCCCGGGTGAGACCCAGTACTTC; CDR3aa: CASSYPPGETQYF
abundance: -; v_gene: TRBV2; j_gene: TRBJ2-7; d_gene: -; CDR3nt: TGTGCCAGCAGTGATAGGGGGGCCTACGAGCAGTACTTC; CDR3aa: CASSDRGAYEQYF
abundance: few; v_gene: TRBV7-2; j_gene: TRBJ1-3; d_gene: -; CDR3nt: TGTGCCAGCAGATCAACAGGGAGGTCTGGAAACACCATATATTTT; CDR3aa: CASRSTGRSGNTIYF
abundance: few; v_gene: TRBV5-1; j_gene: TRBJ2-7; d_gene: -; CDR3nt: TGCGCCAGCAGCTTAACACCGGGACCAACCTACGAGCAGTACTTC; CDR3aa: CASSLTPGPTYEQYF
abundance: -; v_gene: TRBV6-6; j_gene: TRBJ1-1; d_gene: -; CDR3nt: TGTGCCAGCGGATCCAGGGCAGTGAACACTGAAGCTTTCTTT; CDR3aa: CASGSRAVNTEAFF